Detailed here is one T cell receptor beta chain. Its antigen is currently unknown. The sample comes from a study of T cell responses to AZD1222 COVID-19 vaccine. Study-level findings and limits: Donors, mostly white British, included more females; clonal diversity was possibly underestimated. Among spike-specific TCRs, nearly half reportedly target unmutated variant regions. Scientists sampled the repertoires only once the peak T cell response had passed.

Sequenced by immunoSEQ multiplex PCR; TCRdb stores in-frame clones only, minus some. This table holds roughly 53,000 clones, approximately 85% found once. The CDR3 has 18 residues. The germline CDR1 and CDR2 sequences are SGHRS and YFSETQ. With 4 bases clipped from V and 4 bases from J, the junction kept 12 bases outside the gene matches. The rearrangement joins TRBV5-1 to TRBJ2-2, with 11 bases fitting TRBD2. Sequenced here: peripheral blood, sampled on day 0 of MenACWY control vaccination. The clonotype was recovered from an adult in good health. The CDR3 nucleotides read TGCGCCAGCAGCCCCGGACTAGCGGGCACCATTAGCACCGGGGAGCTGTTTTTT. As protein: CASSPGLAGTISTGELFF.